Listed below are T cell receptor beta chains from one sample, sequenced in a study of blood T cell repertoires in COVID-19. Method: immunoSEQ multiplex PCR; TCRdb's copy keeps in-frame clones and lacks some. The data hold 300,000 to 350,000 clones, with 85% to 90% observed a single time. The specimen sequenced was peripheral blood. These TCRs come from a woman between 25 and 40 years old with COVID-19, enrolled during active disease. The CDR3 runs from the conserved cysteine through the conserved F or W. D genes are given only for firm matches. Size is omitted from some rows. Given values are once, few, many or a class for expanded clones.

size	D	J	V	CDR3
-	-	TRBJ1-6	TRBV7-2	CASRSRTDNSPLHF
-	-	TRBJ2-1	TRBV11-2	CASSLGGHYNEQFF
-	TRBD1	TRBJ1-1	TRBV11-2	CASSLGQGNTEAFF
-	-	TRBJ1-1	TRBV7-9	CASSLGYLTVNTEAFF
once	-	TRBJ2-2	TRBV27	CASSSVVLANTGELFF
-	-	TRBJ1-3	TRBV27	CASSLRGSGNTIYF
many	TRBD2	TRBJ2-1	TRBV10-2	CASSDTGGRNEQFF
-	-	TRBJ2-2	TRBV7-2	CASSSSNTGELFF
-	TRBD1	TRBJ1-2	TRBV19	CASTPGQGVYGYTF
-	TRBD2	TRBJ2-1	TRBV27	CASSSVLAGYHNEQFF
-	-	TRBJ2-2	TRBV2	CASRIDFLNTGELFF
-	TRBD2	TRBJ2-1	TRBV5-1	CASSLWGAGGNEQFF
-	-	TRBJ1-1	TRBV5-6	CASSLEQGPEAFF
-	TRBD1	TRBJ1-2	TRBV27	CASSNRGVNYGYTF
-	TRBD2	TRBJ2-7	TRBV27	CASSYLAGGSYEQYF
-	-	TRBJ1-2	TRBV13	CASSGQWYGYTF
-	-	TRBJ2-1	TRBV11-3	CASSLEGREQFF
-	-	TRBJ2-5	TRBV3-1/TRBV3-2	CASSQGSSGRETQYF
-	-	TRBJ1-2	TRBV11-3	CASSLMGGLHQYGYTF
-	-	TRBJ2-5	TRBV2	CAGSSSRSQETQYF
once	TRBD1	TRBJ1-1	TRBV11-2	CASSSHRGGGTEAFF
-	-	TRBJ2-5	TRBV19	CASSIGGDGSWPQYF
-	-	TRBJ1-2	TRBV25-1	CASSPWGGNYGYTF
-	-	TRBJ1-5	TRBV19	CASRRGSNQPQHF
few	-	TRBJ1-2	TRBV21-1	CASSNNGAGARAVDYGYTF
-	TRBD2	TRBJ2-5	TRBV11-2	CASSSLGLQETQYF
-	TRBD2	TRBJ2-7	TRBV4-2	CASSQELAGAYEQYF
-	-	TRBJ1-1	TRBV2	CASRGGWNTEAFF
-	TRBD1	TRBJ2-7	TRBV18	CASSPGQGEGYEQYF
-	TRBD2	TRBJ2-7	TRBV11-2	CASSLDGAGDYEQYF
-	-	TRBJ1-4	TRBV5-1	CASSLGGSSVEKLFF
-	-	TRBJ2-2	TRBV28	CASSLRTHHTGELFF
-	-	TRBJ1-2	TRBV10-1	CASSEQSNYGYTF
once	-	TRBJ1-1	TRBV18	CASSPPSVNTEAFF
-	-	TRBJ1-3	TRBV7-2	CASSEGPGAGNTIYF
-	TRBD1	TRBJ1-4	TRBV18	CASSLGTGNEKLFF
once	TRBD1	TRBJ1-2	TRBV5-6	CASRWTGEINYGYTF
-	-	TRBJ1-2	TRBV23-1	CASSPVDRESTSYGYTF
-	TRBD1	TRBJ2-7	TRBV6-5	CASSYATGGEQYF
-	TRBD2	TRBJ2-2	TRBV24-1	CATSDRLAGVNTGELFF
few	TRBD2	TRBJ2-2	TRBV27	CASSALAGSNTGELFF
-	-	TRBJ2-7	TRBV14	CASSQPGHLSYEQYF